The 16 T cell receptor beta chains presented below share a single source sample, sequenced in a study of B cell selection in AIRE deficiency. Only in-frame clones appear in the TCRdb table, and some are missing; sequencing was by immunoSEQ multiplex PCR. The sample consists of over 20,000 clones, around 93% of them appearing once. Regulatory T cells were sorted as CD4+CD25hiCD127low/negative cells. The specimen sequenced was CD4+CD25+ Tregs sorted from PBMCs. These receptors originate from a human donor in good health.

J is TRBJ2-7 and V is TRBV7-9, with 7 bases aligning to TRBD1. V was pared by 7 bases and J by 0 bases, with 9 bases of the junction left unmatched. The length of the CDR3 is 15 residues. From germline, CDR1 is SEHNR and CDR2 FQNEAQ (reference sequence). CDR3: CASTLDRVSSYEQYF. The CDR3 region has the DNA TGTGCCAGCACCCTCGACAGGGTTAGCTCCTACGAGCAGTACTTC. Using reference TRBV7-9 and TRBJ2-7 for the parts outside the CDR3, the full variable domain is DTGVSQNPRHKITKRGQNVTFRCDPISEHNRLYWYRQTLGQGPEFLTYFQNEAQLEKSRLLSDRFSAERPKGSFSTLEIQRTEQGDSAMYLCASTLDRVSSYEQYFGPGTRLTVT.

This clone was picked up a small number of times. The CDR3 here is CASSLAPAYYGYTF. CDR3 in DNA: TGCGCCAGCAGCTTGGCCCCTGCGTACTATGGCTACACCTTC. This chain connects TRBV5-1 to TRBJ1-2, with D uncertain. Germline assignment: CDR1 SGHRS and CDR2 YFSETQ. CDR3 size: 14 residues. V was trimmed by 0 bases and J by 3 bases, leaving 9 bases between them. Complete variable domain (other parts from reference TRBV5-1 and TRBJ1-2): KAGVTQTPRYLIKTRGQQVTLSCSPISGHRSVSWYQQTPGQGLQFLFEYFSETQRNKGNFPGRFSGRQFSNSRSEMNVSTLELGDSALYLCASSLAPAYYGYTFGSGTRLTVV.

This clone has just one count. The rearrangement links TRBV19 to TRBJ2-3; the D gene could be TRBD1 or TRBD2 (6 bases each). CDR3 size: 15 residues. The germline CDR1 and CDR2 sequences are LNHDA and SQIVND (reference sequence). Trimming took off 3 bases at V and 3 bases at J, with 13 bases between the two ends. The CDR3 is CASSMRGAGTDTQYF. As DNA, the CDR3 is TGTGCCAGTAGTATGAGGGGGGCGGGGACAGATACGCAGTATTTT. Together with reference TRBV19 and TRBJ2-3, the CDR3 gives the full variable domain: DGGITQSPKYLFRKEGQNVTLSCEQNLNHDAMYWYRQDPGQGLRLIYYSQIVNDFQKGDIAEGYSVSREKKESFPLTVTSAQKNPTAFYLCASSMRGAGTDTQYFGPGTRLTVL.

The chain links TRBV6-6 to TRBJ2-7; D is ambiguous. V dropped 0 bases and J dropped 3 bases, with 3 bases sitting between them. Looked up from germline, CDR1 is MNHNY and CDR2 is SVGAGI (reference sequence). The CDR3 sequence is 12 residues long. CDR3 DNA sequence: TGTGCCAGCAGTTACTCGATCTACGAGCAGTACTTC. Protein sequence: CASSYSIYEQYF.

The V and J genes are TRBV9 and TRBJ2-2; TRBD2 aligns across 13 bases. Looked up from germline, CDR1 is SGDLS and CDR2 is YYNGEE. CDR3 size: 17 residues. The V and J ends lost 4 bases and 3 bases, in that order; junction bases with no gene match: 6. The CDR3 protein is CASSPRTSGGYTGELFF. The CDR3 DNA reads TGTGCCAGCAGCCCACGGACTAGCGGGGGTTACACCGGGGAGCTGTTTTTT. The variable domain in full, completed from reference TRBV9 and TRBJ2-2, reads DSGVTQTPKHLITATGQRVTLRCSPRSGDLSVYWYQQSLDQGLQFLIQYYNGEERAKGNILERFSAQQFPDLHSELNLSSLELGDSALYFCASSPRTSGGYTGELFFGEGSRLTVL.

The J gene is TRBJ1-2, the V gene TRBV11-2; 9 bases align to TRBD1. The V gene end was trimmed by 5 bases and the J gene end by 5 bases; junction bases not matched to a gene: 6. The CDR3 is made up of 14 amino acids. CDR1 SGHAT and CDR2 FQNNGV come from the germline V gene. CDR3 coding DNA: TGTGCCAGCAGCCTACAGACAGGGGGGTATGGCTACACCTTC. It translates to CASSLQTGGYGYTF.

The CDR3 loop is CASSSPASGGNEQYF. In nucleotides, the CDR3 is TGTGCCAGCAGTTCCCCGGCCAGCGGGGGCAACGAGCAGTACTTC. The chain uses TRBV6-5 and TRBJ2-7; 8 nucleotides line up with TRBD2. Germline V gene lookup returns CDR1 MNHEY and CDR2 SVGAGI. CDR3 size: 15 residues. J lost 5 bases, V lost 4 bases, and 10 bases had no gene match.

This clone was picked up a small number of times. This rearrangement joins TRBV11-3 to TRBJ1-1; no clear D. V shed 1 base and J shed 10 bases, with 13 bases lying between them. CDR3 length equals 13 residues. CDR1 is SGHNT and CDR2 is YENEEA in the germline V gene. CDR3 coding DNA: TGTGCCAGCAGCTTAGCCCCGGGTCTCGGAGCTTTCTTT. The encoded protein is CASSLAPGLGAFF. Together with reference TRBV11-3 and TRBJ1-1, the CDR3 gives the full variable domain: EAGVVQSPRYKIIEKKQPVAFWCNPISGHNTLYWYLQNLGQGPELLIRYENEEAVDDSQLPKDRFSAERLKGVDSTLKIQPAELGDSAVYLCASSLAPGLGAFFGQGTRLTVV.

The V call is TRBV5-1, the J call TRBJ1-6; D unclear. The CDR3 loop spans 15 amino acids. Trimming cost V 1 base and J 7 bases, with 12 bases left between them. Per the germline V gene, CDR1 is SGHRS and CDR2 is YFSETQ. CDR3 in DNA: TGCGCCAGCAGCTTGATGCCAGGAGTAAATTCACCCCTCCACTTT. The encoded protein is CASSLMPGVNSPLHF. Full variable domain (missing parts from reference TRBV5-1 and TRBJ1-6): KAGVTQTPRYLIKTRGQQVTLSCSPISGHRSVSWYQQTPGQGLQFLFEYFSETQRNKGNFPGRFSGRQFSNSRSEMNVSTLELGDSALYLCASSLMPGVNSPLHFGNGTRLTVT.

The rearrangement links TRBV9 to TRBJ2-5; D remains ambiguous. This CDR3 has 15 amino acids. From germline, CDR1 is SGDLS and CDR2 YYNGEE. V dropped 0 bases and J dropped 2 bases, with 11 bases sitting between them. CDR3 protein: CASSVEGRRQETQYF. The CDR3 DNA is TGTGCCAGCAGCGTAGAGGGAAGGCGACAAGAGACCCAGTACTTC.

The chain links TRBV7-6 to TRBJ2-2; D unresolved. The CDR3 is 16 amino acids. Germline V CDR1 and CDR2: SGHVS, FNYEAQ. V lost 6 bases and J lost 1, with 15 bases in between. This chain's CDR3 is CASSLQGPLNTGELFF. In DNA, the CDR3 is TGTGCCAGCAGTCTTCAAGGGCCTTTGAACACCGGGGAGCTGTTTTTT.

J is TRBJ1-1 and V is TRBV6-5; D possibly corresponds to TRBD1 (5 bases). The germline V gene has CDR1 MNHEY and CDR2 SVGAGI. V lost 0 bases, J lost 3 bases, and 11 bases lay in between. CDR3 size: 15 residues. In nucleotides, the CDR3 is TGTGCCAGCAGTTACTCGTGGGGCAGGGACACTGAAGCTTTCTTT. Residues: CASSYSWGRDTEAFF.

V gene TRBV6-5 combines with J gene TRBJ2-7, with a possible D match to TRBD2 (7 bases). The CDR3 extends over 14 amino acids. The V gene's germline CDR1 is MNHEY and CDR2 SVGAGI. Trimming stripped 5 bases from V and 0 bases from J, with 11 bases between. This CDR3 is CASSKAGASYEQYF. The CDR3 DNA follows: TGTGCCAGCAGTAAGGCGGGGGCCTCCTACGAGCAGTACTTC.

The CDR3 nucleotides are TGTGCCAGCAGCAAAGATCCCTGGTTTGTGGCTTTCTTT. Encoded protein: CASSKDPWFVAFF. The J gene is TRBJ1-1, the V gene TRBV21-1. TRBV21-1 counts as a pseudogene. The CDR3 is made up of 13 amino acids.

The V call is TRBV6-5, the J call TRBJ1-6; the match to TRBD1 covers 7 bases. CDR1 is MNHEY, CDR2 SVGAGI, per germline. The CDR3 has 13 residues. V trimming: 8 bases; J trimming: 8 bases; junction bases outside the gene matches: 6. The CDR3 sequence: CASGAGGDSPLHF. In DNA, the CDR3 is TGTGCCAGCGGGGCAGGGGGTGATTCACCCCTCCACTTT.

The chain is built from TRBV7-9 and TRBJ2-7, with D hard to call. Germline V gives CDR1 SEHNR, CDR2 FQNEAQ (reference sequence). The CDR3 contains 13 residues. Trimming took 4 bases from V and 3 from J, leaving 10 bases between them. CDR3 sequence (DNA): TGTGCCAGCAGCTCGACATTGGGCTACGAGCAGTACTTC. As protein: CASSSTLGYEQYF.